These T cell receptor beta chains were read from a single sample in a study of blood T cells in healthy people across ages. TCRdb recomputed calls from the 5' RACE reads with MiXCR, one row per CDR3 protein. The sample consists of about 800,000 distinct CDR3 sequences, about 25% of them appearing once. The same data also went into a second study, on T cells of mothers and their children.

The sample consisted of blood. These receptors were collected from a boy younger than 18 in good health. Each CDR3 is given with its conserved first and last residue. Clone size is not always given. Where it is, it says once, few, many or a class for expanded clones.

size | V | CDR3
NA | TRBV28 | CASSAGTVPNNSPLHF
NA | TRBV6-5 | CASSYQQYSPLHF
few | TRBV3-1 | CASSPGDTSSYEQYF
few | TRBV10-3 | CAISESWDSQNTIYF
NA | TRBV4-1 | CASSQENQGYEQYF
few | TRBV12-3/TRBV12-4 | CASSSRGYEQCF
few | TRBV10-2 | CASSERWKINTEAFF
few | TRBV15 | CATSREGGLGGNQPQHF
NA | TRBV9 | CASSHLVGTETYEQYF
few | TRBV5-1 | CASSLNARMNTEAFF
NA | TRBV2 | CASSEATLATSTDTQYF
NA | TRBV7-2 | CASSLQGAAIGKNIQYF